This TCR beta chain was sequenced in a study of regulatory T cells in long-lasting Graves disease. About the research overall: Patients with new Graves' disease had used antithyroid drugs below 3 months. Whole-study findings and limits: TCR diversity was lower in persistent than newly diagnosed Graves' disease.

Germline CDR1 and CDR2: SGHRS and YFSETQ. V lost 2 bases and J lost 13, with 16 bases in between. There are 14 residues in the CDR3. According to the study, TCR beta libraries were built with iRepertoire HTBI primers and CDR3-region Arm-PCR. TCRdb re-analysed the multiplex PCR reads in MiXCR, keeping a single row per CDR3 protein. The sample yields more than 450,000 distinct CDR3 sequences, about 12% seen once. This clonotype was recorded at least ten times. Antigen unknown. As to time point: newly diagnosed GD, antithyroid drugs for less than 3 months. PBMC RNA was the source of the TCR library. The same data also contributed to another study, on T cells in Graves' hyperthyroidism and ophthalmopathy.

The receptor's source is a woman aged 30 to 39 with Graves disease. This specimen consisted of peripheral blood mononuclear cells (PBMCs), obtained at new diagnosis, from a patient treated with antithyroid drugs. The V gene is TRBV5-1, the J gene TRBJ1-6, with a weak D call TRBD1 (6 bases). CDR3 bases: TGCGCCAGCAGCTTCGAGGCAGGGGAGATGCCCCTCCACTTT. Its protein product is CASSFEAGEMPLHF.